This T cell receptor beta chain came from a study of blood T cells in healthy people across ages. A J-beta primer mix and a sample-barcoded 5' primer were used in a second PCR of roughly 6 to 12 cycles. Through a template-switch adaptor with 12 random nucleotides, each cDNA molecule received a tag. Each sample yielded at least 3 million CDR3-containing paired-end reads. One entry per CDR3 protein, called by TCRdb with MiXCR from the 5' RACE reads. The table lists over 500,000 distinct CDR3 sequences, about 27% of them singletons. Isolated per sample were at least 7 million PBMCs. This clonotype was seen repeatedly, ten times or more. This CDR3 is built from 15 residues. V was cut by 0 bases and J by 9 bases, with 17 bases left in between. Germline V gives CDR1 ENHRY, CDR2 SYGVKD. The data were also submitted as part of a second study, on T cells of mothers and their children. That study reports: Related mother-child pairs shared slightly more overlap than unrelated pairs, but the difference was non-significant.

The chain carries TRBV10-3 and TRBJ2-5, with D perhaps matching TRBD2 (6 bases). The sequenced sample consisted of blood. The clonotype comes from a boy younger than 10 in good health. Here the CDR3 reads CAISESGGPGLAQYF. The CDR3 bases are TGTGCCATCAGTGAGTCGGGAGGCCCGGGGTTGGCCCAGTACTTC.